Presented here are 27 T cell receptor beta chains from one specimen sequenced in a study of CD8 T cells in ankylosing spondylitis. Findings of the study overall: Ankylosing spondylitis blood appeared to carry a characteristic TCR beta motif of roughly 8 highly homologous variants.

The antigens of these receptors remain unknown. TCRdb recomputed calls from the 5' RACE reads with MiXCR, one row per CDR3 protein. The table has 470,000 or so distinct CDR3 sequences, 25% to 30% seen once; the top ten hold under 0.9%. Sequencing input: blood, either unsorted or a sorted T cell fraction (not recorded which). The receptors were sampled from a male donor with ankylosing spondylitis.

The CDR3 DNA sequence: TGTGCCAGCAGCTTAGAGCGAGGCGGGGAGCTGTTTTTT. Its translation is CASSLERGGELFF. The rearrangement joins TRBV7-9 to TRBJ2-2; unclear D gene. The CDR3 contains 13 residues. The V end lost 1 base, the J end lost 7 bases, and 7 bases lay between the germline ends. CDR1 and CDR2 (germline): SEHNR, FQNEAQ (reference sequence).

This chain links TRBV28 with TRBJ1-5; the match to TRBD1 covers 7 bases. CDR1 MDHEN and CDR2 SYDVKM come from the germline V gene. The V gene end was trimmed by 8 bases and the J gene end by 6 bases; junction bases not matched to a gene: 10. This CDR3 has 14 residues. CDR3 bases: TGTGCCAGCGGATTTATCCCAGGGGGTCAGCCCCAGCATTTT. Residues: CASGFIPGGQPQHF. The full variable domain, its missing parts supplied by reference TRBV28 and TRBJ1-5, is DVKVTQSSRYLVKRTGEKVFLECVQDMDHENMFWYRQDPGLGLRLIYFSYDVKMKEKGDIPEGYSVSREKKERFSLILESASTNQTSMYLCASGFIPGGQPQHFGDGTRLSIL.

The chain joins TRBV18 to TRBJ2-7; D call uncertain. Trimming removed 3 bases at V and 6 bases at J, with 18 bases between. Germline V gene lookup returns CDR1 KGHSH and CDR2 LQKENI. The CDR3 contains 15 residues. CDR3 in DNA: TGTGCCAGCTCACCCGGACCCGGCCCTTTTTCCGAGCAGTACTTC. It yields the protein CASSPGPGPFSEQYF.

This clonotype has a handful of counts. The chain is built from TRBV11-2 and TRBJ1-6; 9 nucleotides line up with TRBD1. V shed 2 bases and J 7 bases; nucleotides not matched to a gene: 6. CDR3 length: 16 residues. The germline V gene encodes CDR1 SGHAT and CDR2 FQNNGV. The CDR3 loop reads CASSLQQGAYNSPLHF. The CDR3 region has the DNA TGTGCCAGCAGCTTACAACAGGGGGCTTACAATTCACCCCTCCACTTT. The entire variable domain, with the rest obtained from reference TRBV11-2 and TRBJ1-6, is as follows: EAGVAQSPRYKIIEKRQSVAFWCNPISGHATLYWYQQILGQGPKLLIQFQNNGVVDDSQLPKDRFSAERLKGVDSTLKIQPAKLEDSAVYLCASSLQQGAYNSPLHFGNGTRLTVT.

This clonotype was seen repeatedly, ten times or more. This chain connects TRBV12-3 or TRBV12-4 to TRBJ2-3; possible D gene TRBD2, 6 bases. The V and J ends lost 9 bases and 1 base respectively, with 14 bases between them. CDR3 length equals 14 residues. The CDR3, as DNA: TGTGCCAGTGTAGTGGTAGCGGGCACAGATACGCAGTATTTT. It encodes CASVVVAGTDTQYF.

CDR3 region: CASSPSGTEYNEQFF. In DNA, the CDR3 is TGCGCCAGCAGCCCCTCCGGGACGGAGTACAATGAGCAGTTCTTC. The rearrangement links TRBV5-1 to TRBJ2-1, with D perhaps being TRBD1 or TRBD2 (5 bases each). Trimming took 4 bases from V and 4 from J, leaving 15 bases between them. Germline V gene sequence: CDR1 SGHRS, CDR2 YFSETQ. This CDR3 has 15 amino acids.

The chain uses TRBV21-1 and TRBJ2-7; TRBD2, as called in the table, went unchecked against the DNA. TRBV21-1 has pseudogene status. The CDR3 sequence is 14 residues long. The CDR3 sequence: CASSKRGLAAEQYF. The CDR3 region has the DNA TGTGCCAGCAGCAAAAGAGGACTAGCTGCCGAGCAGTACTTC.

V usage is TRBV18 and J usage is TRBJ2-2, with unresolved D. CDR1 is KGHSH, CDR2 LQKENI, per germline. Trimming left V 2 bases short and J 6 bases short, with 13 bases between. CDR3 length equals 15 residues. This CDR3 reads CASSPSHSAAGELFF. CDR3 DNA sequence: TGTGCCAGCTCACCATCCCACTCCGCGGCCGGGGAGCTGTTTTTT.

This clonotype was seen a handful of times. The rearrangement uses TRBV28 and TRBJ2-6, with D uncertain. CDR3 length equals 15 residues. CDR1 is MDHEN and CDR2 is SYDVKM in the germline V gene. Trimming removed 8 bases at V and 2 bases at J, with 13 bases between. The CDR3 region has the DNA TGTGCCAGCGATAATGGGTTTGCTGGGGCCAACGTCCTGACTTTC. It codes for CASDNGFAGANVLTF. Full variable domain (missing parts from reference TRBV28 and TRBJ2-6): DVKVTQSSRYLVKRTGEKVFLECVQDMDHENMFWYRQDPGLGLRLIYFSYDVKMKEKGDIPEGYSVSREKKERFSLILESASTNQTSMYLCASDNGFAGANVLTFGAGSRLTVL.

This clonotype was observed a handful of times. The V gene is TRBV2, the J gene TRBJ2-1, with a possible D match to TRBD2 (5 bases). Germline-derived CDR1 and CDR2 are SNHLY and FYNNEI. The CDR3 extends over 14 amino acids. V shed 7 bases and J shed 0 bases, with 10 bases lying between them. The CDR3 coding sequence is TGTGCCAGCATGAGCGGTGACTCCTACAATGAGCAGTTCTTC. This sequence encodes CASMSGDSYNEQFF.

This clonotype has only a few counts. The chain has TRBV7-8 and TRBJ2-1, with 10 positions matching TRBD2. V lost 2 bases, J lost 1 base, and 14 bases stayed unmatched. Germline V lookup: CDR1 SGHVS, CDR2 FQNEAQ. The CDR3 extends over 20 amino acids. CDR3 DNA sequence: TGTGCCAGCAGCTTATATGTAGCGGGAGGAGGCCTTGGGTCCTACAATGAGCAGTTCTTC. Translating it yields CASSLYVAGGGLGSYNEQFF.

This clonotype was recorded at least ten times. The chain uses TRBV11-2 and TRBJ2-1; 8 nucleotides match TRBD2. V lost 4 bases, J lost 7 bases, and 9 bases stayed unmatched. CDR3 length equals 15 residues. The germline V gene encodes CDR1 SGHAT and CDR2 FQNNGV. CDR3 in DNA: TGTGCCAGCAGCTCCCAAGCGGGAGTCCTGAATGAGCAGTTCTTC. Its protein is CASSSQAGVLNEQFF.

This clonotype occurred a few times. The V call is TRBV2, the J call TRBJ2-5; D may be TRBD1 (6 bases). Deletions cut 2 bases from V and 4 bases from J, with 8 bases between. Per germline, CDR1 SNHLY and CDR2 FYNNEI. The CDR3 loop spans 13 amino acids. The CDR3 DNA follows: TGTGCCAGCAGTGAACAGGGGCGAGAGACCCAGTACTTC. Translation: CASSEQGRETQYF.

J is TRBJ2-1 and V is TRBV20-1; 10 nucleotides line up with TRBD2. CDR1 and CDR2 (germline): DFQATT, SNEGSKA (reference sequence). Trimming took 2 bases from V and 7 from J; bases not matched to a gene: 5. The CDR3 sequence is 14 residues long. Written as DNA, the CDR3 is TGCAGTGCTAGACCTAGCGGGAGTAGGAATGAGCAGTTCTTC. It is translated as CSARPSGSRNEQFF.

This sequence joins TRBV20-1 and TRBJ1-2; 7 bases are shared with TRBD1. CDR1 DFQATT and CDR2 SNEGSKA come from the germline V gene (reference sequence). The V segment lost 0 bases and the J segment 4 bases; nucleotides outside the gene matches: 8. CDR3 size: 15 residues. CDR3 coding DNA: TGCAGTGCTAGAGATCCAGGCAGGGGGTCCTATGGCTACACCTTC. Its protein is CSARDPGRGSYGYTF.

J is TRBJ2-3 and V is TRBV25-1; 8 nucleotides line up with TRBD2. The germline gives CDR1 MGHDK, CDR2 SYGVNS. This CDR3 contains 16 residues. The junction had 7 bases not matched to a gene; V was cut back by 3 bases and J by 2 bases. The CDR3 DNA sequence: TGTGCCAGCAGTGATTCAGTAGCGGGACCCACAGATACGCAGTATTTT. Amino acids: CASSDSVAGPTDTQYF.

A few counts support this clonotype. This sequence joins TRBV24-1 and TRBJ1-5, with a tentative D call TRBD1 (5 bases). Trimming took 4 bases from V and 1 from J, leaving 13 bases between them. The CDR3 sequence is 16 residues long. Germline V gene lookup returns CDR1 KGHDR and CDR2 SFDVKD. CDR3: CATSDRDGPSNQPQHF. The CDR3, as DNA: TGTGCCACCAGTGACAGGGACGGACCAAGCAATCAGCCCCAGCATTTT.

This chain connects TRBV5-1 to TRBJ2-1; perhaps TRBD2 as D (5 bases). The germline V gene encodes CDR1 SGHRS and CDR2 YFSETQ. The length of the CDR3 is 14 residues. V was trimmed by 4 bases and J by 5 bases, leaving 13 bases between them. Written as DNA, the CDR3 is TGCGCCAGCAGCCGGGTTGCCGGGAACAATGAGCAGTTCTTC. It yields the protein CASSRVAGNNEQFF.

This clonotype was observed a handful of times. The CDR3 protein is CAISESGQGGYTF. DNA for the CDR3: TGTGCCATCAGTGAGTCTGGACAGGGAGGCTACACCTTC. The chain employs TRBV10-3 and TRBJ1-2; 8 bases are shared with TRBD1. CDR1 and CDR2 (germline): ENHRY, SYGVKD. This CDR3 is built from 13 residues. Losses at the gene ends were 0 bases for V and 8 bases for J; bases not matched to a gene: 2.

The V call is TRBV14, the J call TRBJ2-7; D call uncertain. The V end was cut by 4 bases, the J end by 1 base, with 11 bases between. Looked up from germline, CDR1 is SGHDN and CDR2 is FVKESK. The CDR3 spans 14 residues. The CDR3, as DNA: TGTGCCAGCAGCCTCTATGACCTATCCTACGAGCAGTACTTC. Its translation is CASSLYDLSYEQYF. The full variable domain, in which reference TRBV14 and TRBJ2-7 provide the parts outside the CDR3, is EAGVTQFPSHSVIEKGQTVTLRCDPISGHDNLYWYRRVMGKEIKFLLHFVKESKQDESGMPNNRFLAERTGGTYSTLKVQPAELEDSGVYFCASSLYDLSYEQYFGPGTRLTVT.

This clonotype turned up a few times. This sequence joins TRBV11-2 and TRBJ2-7, with 8 bases matching TRBD1. The CDR3 length is 14 residues. Germline CDR1 and CDR2: SGHAT and FQNNGV. J lost 2 bases, V lost 10 bases, and 10 bases had no gene match. CDR3 nucleotide sequence: TGTGCCACTGCGGGGACAGGCTTTACCTACGAGCAGTACTTC. The encoded protein is CATAGTGFTYEQYF.

The CDR3 region is CASSQFTGQAGDGYTF. The CDR3 DNA follows: TGCGCCAGCAGCCAATTTACTGGACAGGCGGGGGATGGCTACACCTTC. The chain combines TRBV4-1 with TRBJ1-2; TRBD1 aligns across 7 bases. The V and J ends lost 2 bases and 6 bases, in that order; junction bases with no gene match: 12. CDR3 size: 16 residues. Germline CDR1 is MGHRA and CDR2 is YSYEKL.

The chain has TRBV6-1 and TRBJ2-7; no definite D call. V dropped 4 bases and J dropped 4 bases, with 17 bases sitting between them. Germline CDR1 is MNHNS and CDR2 is SASEGT. CDR3 length equals 15 residues. The CDR3 spells CASSVTEFRAYEQYV. The CDR3 nucleotides read TGTGCCAGCAGTGTAACAGAATTTCGGGCGTACGAGCAGTACGTC.

The CDR3 DNA is TGCGCCAGCACCGACCATGGAGGTTACAATGAGCAGTTCTTC. Encoded protein: CASTDHGGYNEQFF. V and J are TRBV5-1 and TRBJ2-1; D is possibly TRBD2 (5 bases). Germline CDR1 and CDR2: SGHRS and YFSETQ. The V end was cut by 6 bases, the J end by 4 bases, with 14 bases between. The CDR3 sequence is 14 residues long.

The chain combines TRBV6-5 with TRBJ2-2; D tentatively fits TRBD1 or TRBD2 (5 bases each). Trimming removed 4 bases at V and 7 bases at J, with 22 bases between. The germline CDR1 and CDR2 sequences are MNHEY and SVGAGI. This CDR3 comprises 17 residues. The CDR3 nucleotides read TGTGCCAGCAGTTCCCGGGGCCGACATACGGCCGGCGGGGAGCTGTTTTTT. As protein: CASSSRGRHTAGGELFF.

V usage is TRBV5-1 and J usage is TRBJ2-5; D ambiguous. The germline V and J ends were trimmed by 0 bases and 1 base, with 7 bases remaining between them. This CDR3 is 14 amino acids long. Germline V gene sequence: CDR1 SGHRS, CDR2 YFSETQ. The CDR3 DNA reads TGCGCCAGCAGCTTGGCGCTCTCCCAAGAGACCCAGTACTTC. This codes for CASSLALSQETQYF.

This sequence joins TRBV9 and TRBJ2-3, with D possibly being TRBD2 (6 bases). The V gene's germline CDR1 is SGDLS and CDR2 YYNGEE. The V end lost 6 bases, the J end lost 1 base, and 9 bases lay between the germline ends. The CDR3 covers 13 residues. CDR3: CASTASGTDTQYF. For the CDR3, the DNA is TGTGCCAGCACGGCTAGCGGCACAGATACGCAGTATTTT. Based on the CDR3 plus reference TRBV9 and TRBJ2-3, the full variable domain is DSGVTQTPKHLITATGQRVTLRCSPRSGDLSVYWYQQSLDQGLQFLIQYYNGEERAKGNILERFSAQQFPDLHSELNLSSLELGDSALYFCASTASGTDTQYFGPGTRLTVL.